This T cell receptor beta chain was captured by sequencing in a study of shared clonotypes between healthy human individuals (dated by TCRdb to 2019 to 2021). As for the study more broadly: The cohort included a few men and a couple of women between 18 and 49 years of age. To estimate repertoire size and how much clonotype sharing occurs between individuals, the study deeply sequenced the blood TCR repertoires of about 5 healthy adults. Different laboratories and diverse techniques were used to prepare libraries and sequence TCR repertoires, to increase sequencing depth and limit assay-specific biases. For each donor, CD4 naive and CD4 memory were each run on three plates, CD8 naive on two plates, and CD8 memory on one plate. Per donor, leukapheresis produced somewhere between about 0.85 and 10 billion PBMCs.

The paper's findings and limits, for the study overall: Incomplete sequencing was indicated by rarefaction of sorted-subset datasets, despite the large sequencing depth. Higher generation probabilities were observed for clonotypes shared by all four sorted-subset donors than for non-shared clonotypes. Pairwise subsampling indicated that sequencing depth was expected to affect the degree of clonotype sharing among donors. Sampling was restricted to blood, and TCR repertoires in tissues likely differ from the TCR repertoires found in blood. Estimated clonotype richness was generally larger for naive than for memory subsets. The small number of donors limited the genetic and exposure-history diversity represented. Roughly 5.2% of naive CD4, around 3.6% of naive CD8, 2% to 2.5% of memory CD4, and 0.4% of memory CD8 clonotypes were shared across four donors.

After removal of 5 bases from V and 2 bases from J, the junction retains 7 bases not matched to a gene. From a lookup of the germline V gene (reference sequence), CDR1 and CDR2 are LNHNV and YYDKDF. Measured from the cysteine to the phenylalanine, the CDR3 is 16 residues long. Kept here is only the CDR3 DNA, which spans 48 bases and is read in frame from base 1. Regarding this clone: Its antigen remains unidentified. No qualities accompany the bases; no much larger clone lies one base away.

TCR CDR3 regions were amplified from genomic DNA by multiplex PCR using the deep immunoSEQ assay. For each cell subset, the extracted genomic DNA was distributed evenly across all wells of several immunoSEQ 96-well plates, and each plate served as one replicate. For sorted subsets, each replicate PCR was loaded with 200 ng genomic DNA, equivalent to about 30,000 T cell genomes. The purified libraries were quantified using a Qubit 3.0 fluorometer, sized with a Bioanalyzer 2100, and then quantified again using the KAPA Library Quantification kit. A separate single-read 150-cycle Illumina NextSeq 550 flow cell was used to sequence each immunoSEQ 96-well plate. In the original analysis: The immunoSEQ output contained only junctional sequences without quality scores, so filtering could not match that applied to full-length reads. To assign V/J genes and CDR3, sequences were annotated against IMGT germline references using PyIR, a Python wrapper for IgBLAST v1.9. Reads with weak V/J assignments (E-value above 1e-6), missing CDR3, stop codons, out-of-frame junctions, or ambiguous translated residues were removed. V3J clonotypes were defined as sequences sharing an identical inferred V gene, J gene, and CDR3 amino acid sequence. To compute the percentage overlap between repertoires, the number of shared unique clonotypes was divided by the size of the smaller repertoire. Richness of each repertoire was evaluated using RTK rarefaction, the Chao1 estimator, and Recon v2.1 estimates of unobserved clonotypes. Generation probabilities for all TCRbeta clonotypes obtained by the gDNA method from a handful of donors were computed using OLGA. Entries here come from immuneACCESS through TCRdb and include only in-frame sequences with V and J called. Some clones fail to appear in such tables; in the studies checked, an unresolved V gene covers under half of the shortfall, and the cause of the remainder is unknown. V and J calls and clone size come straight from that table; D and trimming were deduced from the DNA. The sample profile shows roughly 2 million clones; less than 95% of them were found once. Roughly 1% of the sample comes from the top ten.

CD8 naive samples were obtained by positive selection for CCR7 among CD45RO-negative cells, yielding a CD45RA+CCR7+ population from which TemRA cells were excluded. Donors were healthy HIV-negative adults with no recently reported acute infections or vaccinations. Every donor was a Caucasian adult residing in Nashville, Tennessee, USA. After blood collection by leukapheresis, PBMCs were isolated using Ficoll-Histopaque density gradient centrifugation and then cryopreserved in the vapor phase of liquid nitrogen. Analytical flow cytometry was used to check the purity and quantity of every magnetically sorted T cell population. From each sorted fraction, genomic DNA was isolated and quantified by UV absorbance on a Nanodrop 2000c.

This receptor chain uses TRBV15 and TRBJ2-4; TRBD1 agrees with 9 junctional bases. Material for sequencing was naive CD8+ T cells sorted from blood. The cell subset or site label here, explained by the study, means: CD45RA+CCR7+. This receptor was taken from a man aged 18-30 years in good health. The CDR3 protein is CATSAPQGASKNIQYF. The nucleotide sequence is TGTGCCACCAGCGCACCACAGGGGGCTTCCAAAAACATTCAGTACTTC.